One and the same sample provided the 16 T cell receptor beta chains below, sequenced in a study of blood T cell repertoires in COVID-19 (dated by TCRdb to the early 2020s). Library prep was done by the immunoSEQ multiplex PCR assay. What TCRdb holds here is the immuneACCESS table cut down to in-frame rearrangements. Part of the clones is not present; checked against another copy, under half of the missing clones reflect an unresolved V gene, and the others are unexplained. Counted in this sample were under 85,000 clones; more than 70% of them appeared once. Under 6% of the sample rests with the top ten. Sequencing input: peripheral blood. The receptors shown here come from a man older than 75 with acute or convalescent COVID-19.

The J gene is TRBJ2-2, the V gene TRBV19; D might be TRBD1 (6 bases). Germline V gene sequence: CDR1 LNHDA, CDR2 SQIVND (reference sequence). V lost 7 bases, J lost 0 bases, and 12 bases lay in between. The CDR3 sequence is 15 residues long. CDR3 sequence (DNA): TGTGCCAGTATGTTAGGGGGTGCGAACACCGGGGAGCTGTTTTTT. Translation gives CASMLGGANTGELFF.

The CDR3 loop is CATQKEASPQETQYF. The CDR3 DNA reads as TGCGCCACCCAGAAGGAGGCTAGCCCACAAGAGACCCAGTACTTC. The V and J genes are TRBV4-1 and TRBJ2-5, with a tentative D call TRBD2 (5 bases). The CDR3 has 15 amino acids. Trimming pared 10 bases from V and 2 bases from J, leaving 20 bases between. Per the germline V gene, CDR1 is MGHRA and CDR2 is YSYEKL.

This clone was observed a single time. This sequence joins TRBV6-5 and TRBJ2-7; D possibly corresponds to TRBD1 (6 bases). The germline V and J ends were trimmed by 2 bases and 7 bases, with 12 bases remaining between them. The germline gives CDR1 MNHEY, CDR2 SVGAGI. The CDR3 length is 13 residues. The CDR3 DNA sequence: TGTGCCAGCAGTTACAGGGGGTCGGGGGAGCAGTACTTC. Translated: CASSYRGSGEQYF.

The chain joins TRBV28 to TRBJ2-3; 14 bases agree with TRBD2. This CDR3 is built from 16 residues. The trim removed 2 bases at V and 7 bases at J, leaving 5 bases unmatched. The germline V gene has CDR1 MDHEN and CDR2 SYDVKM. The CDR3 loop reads CASSLHGTSGRYTQYF. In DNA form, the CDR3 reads TGTGCCAGCAGTTTACACGGGACTAGCGGGAGATATACGCAGTATTTT.

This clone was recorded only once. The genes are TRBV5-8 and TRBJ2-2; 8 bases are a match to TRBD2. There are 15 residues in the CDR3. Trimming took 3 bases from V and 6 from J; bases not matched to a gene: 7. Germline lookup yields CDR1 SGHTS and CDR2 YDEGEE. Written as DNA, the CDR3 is TGTGCCAGCAGCTCAAGGACTAGCCGGGCCGGGGAGCTGTTTTTT. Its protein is CASSSRTSRAGELFF.

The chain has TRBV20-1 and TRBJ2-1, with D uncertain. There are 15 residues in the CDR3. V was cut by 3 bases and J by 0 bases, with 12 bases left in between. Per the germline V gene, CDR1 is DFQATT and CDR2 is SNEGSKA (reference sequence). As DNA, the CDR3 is TGCAGTGCTAGTTCGGTGGGCTACTCCTACAATGAGCAGTTCTTC. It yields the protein CSASSVGYSYNEQFF.

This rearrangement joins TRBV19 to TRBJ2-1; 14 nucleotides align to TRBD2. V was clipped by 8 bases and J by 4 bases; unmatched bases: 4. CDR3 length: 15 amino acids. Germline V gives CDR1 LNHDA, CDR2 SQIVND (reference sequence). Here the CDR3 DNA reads TGTGCCAGTCGACTAGCGGGGGGGCGTTACAATGAGCAGTTCTTC. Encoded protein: CASRLAGGRYNEQFF.

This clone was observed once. The CDR3 is CASSESKFTGFYNEQFF. The CDR3 bases are TGCGCCAGCAGTGAGTCGAAGTTTACAGGCTTTTACAATGAGCAGTTCTTC. The chain has TRBV10-2 and TRBJ2-1, with D tentatively TRBD1 (5 bases). The CDR3 contains 17 residues. The V gene lost 0 bases and the J gene lost 4 bases, with 16 bases spanning the gap. Germline V gene sequence: CDR1 WSHSY, CDR2 SAAADI.

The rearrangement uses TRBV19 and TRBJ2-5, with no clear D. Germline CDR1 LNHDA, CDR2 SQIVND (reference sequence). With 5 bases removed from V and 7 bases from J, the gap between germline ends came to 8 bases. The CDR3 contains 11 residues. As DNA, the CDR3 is TGTGCCAGTAGTGCTTCAGGGACCCAGTACTTC. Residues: CASSASGTQYF.

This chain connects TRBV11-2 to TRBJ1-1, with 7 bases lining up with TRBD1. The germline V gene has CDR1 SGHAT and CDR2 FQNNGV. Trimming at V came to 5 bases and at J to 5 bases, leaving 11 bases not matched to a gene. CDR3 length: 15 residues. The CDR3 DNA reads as TGTGCCAGCAGCCCAGCAGAGGGGGCGCGTACTGAAGCTTTCTTT. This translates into CASSPAEGARTEAFF.

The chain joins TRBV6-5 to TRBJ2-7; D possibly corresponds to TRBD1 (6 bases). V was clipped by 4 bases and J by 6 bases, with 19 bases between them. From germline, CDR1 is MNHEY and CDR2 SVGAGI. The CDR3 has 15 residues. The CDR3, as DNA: TGTGCCAGCAGTTTTTTACAGGGAAATTCCGTCGAGCAGTACTTC. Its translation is CASSFLQGNSVEQYF.

The CDR3 DNA reads as TGTGCCAGCAGCTTAATGAGGGGGCTAAACTATGGCTACACCTTC. Protein product: CASSLMRGLNYGYTF. The V call is TRBV7-2, the J call TRBJ1-2; 7 bases match TRBD1. The CDR3 has 15 residues. The V gene end was trimmed by 2 bases and the J gene end by 2 bases; junction bases not matched to a gene: 5. Germline loops: CDR1 SGHTA, CDR2 FQGNSA.

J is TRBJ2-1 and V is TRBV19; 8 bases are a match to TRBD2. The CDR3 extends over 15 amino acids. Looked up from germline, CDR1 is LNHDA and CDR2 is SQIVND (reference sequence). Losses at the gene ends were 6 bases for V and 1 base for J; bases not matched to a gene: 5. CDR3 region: CASRSSGISYNEQFF. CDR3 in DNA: TGTGCCAGTAGAAGTAGCGGGATATCCTACAATGAGCAGTTCTTC.

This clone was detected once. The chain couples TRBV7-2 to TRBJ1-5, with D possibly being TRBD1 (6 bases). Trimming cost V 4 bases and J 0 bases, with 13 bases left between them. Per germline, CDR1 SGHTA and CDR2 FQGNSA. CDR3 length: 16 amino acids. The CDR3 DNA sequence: TGTGCCAGCAGCTCCCCGGACAGAGATAGCAATCAGCCCCAGCATTTT. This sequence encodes CASSSPDRDSNQPQHF. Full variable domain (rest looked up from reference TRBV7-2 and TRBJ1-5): GAGVSQSPSNKVTEKGKDVELRCDPISGHTALYWYRQSLGQGLEFLIYFQGNSAPDKSGLPSDRFSAERTGGSVSTLTIQRTQQEDSAVYLCASSSPDRDSNQPQHFGDGTRLSIL.

DNA of the CDR3: TGTGCCAGCAGCGCTGCGGGGAGGGGGGAGACCCAGTACTTC. Encoded protein: CASSAAGRGETQYF. The chain recombines TRBV7-6 with TRBJ2-5, with D possibly TRBD2 on 7 matching bases. The V end lost 5 bases, the J end lost 5 bases, and 15 bases lay between the germline ends. CDR1 is SGHVS, CDR2 FNYEAQ, per germline. The CDR3 is 14 amino acids.

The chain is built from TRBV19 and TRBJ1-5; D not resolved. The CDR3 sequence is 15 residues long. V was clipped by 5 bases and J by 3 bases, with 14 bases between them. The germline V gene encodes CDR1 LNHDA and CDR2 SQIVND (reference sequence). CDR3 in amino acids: CASSAGVDSNQPQHF. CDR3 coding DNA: TGTGCCAGTAGTGCTGGAGTGGACTCCAATCAGCCCCAGCATTTT. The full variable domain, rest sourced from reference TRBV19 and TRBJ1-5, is DGGITQSPKYLFRKEGQNVTLSCEQNLNHDAMYWYRQDPGQGLRLIYYSQIVNDFQKGDIAEGYSVSREKKESFPLTVTSAQKNPTAFYLCASSAGVDSNQPQHFGDGTRLSIL.